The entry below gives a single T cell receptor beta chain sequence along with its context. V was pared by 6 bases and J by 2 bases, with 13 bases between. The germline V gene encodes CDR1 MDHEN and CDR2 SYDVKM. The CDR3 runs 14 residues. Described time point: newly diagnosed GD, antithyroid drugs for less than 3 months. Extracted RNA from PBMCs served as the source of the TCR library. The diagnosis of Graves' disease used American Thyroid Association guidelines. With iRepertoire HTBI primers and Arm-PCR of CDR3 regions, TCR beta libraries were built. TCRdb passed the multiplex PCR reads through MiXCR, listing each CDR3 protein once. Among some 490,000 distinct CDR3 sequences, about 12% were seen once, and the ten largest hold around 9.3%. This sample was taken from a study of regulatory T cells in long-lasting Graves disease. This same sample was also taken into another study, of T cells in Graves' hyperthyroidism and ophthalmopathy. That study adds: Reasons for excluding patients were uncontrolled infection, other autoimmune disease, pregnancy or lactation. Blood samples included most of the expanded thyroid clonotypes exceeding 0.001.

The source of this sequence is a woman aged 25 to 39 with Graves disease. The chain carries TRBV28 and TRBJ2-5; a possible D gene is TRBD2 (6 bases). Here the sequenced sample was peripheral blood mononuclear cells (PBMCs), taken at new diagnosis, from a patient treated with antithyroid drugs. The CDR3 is CASSQVLAQETQYF. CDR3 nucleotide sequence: TGTGCCAGCAGCCAAGTCCTAGCGCAAGAGACCCAGTACTTC. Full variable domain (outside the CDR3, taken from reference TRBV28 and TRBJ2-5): DVKVTQSSRYLVKRTGEKVFLECVQDMDHENMFWYRQDPGLGLRLIYFSYDVKMKEKGDIPEGYSVSREKKERFSLILESASTNQTSMYLCASSQVLAQETQYFGPGTRLLVL.